These 25 T cell receptor beta chains were sequenced from one sample in a study of cytomegalovirus exposure and HLA in healthy donors. In the PCR, 60 Vbeta and 13 Jbeta primers were used. The repertoire was sequenced with immunoSEQ multiplex PCR; TCRdb's copy has only in-frame clones and lacks some. This sample carries 110,000 or so clones, roughly 13% of them seen once, and the ten largest clones take roughly 16%. Sequenced material: PBMCs. Every receptor here comes from a man aged 35-49 years in good health and CMV-seropositive.

This clone was counted only a few times. V and J are TRBV5-3 and TRBJ1-5, with D hard to call. TRBV5-3 is annotated as an ORF whose role is uncertain. Trimming shortened V by 5 bases and J by 5 bases, and 23 bases separated the two germline ends. The CDR3 consists of 17 residues. The chain's CDR3 is CARRLKLGRAGYQPQHF. CDR3 DNA: TGTGCCAGAAGGTTGAAGCTTGGGAGGGCCGGGTATCAGCCCCAGCATTTT.

This rearrangement joins TRBV30 to TRBJ2-1; TRBD1 matches 8 bases. This CDR3 contains 13 residues. The trim removed 7 bases at V and 0 bases at J, leaving 2 bases unmatched. Germline CDR1 GTSNPN, CDR2 SVGIG (reference sequence). The CDR3 loop is CASTGGSYNEQFF. The CDR3 DNA sequence: TGTGCCTCTACAGGGGGCTCCTACAATGAGCAGTTCTTC.

A few counts support this clone. This rearrangement joins TRBV2 to TRBJ2-7; no definite D call. Germline V gives CDR1 SNHLY, CDR2 FYNNEI. V lost 3 bases and J 0 bases, leaving 6 bases between the germline ends. This CDR3 is built from 13 residues. The CDR3 DNA reads as TGTGCCAGCAGTGACACGAGCTCCTACGAGCAGTACTTC. Translating gives CASSDTSSYEQYF.

This clone has just a few counts. The chain recombines TRBV6-6 with TRBJ2-1; TRBD1 matches 7 bases. CDR1 is MNHNY and CDR2 is SVGAGI in the germline V gene (reference sequence). Losses at the gene ends were 2 bases for V and 4 bases for J; bases not matched to a gene: 2. The CDR3 extends over 14 amino acids. As DNA, the CDR3 is TGTGCCAGCAGTTACCGGGACAGATACAATGAGCAGTTCTTC. Its translation is CASSYRDRYNEQFF.

This chain connects TRBV6-4 to TRBJ2-3, with TRBD2 matching 12 bases. V was clipped by 6 bases and J by 4 bases; unmatched bases: 17. The CDR3 extends over 19 amino acids. Germline CDR1 reads MRHNA; CDR2 reads SNTAGT. The DNA for the CDR3 is TGTGCCAGCAGCCCCGGAAAGACTAGCGGGAGTGGTTTGTCAGATACGCAGTATTTT. Translating gives CASSPGKTSGSGLSDTQYF.

The chain couples TRBV28 to TRBJ2-2, with D possibly matching TRBD2 (6 bases). The CDR3 length is 12 residues. CDR1 and CDR2 (germline): MDHEN, SYDVKM. Trimming took off 6 bases at V and 7 bases at J, with 9 bases between the two ends. The CDR3 sequence is CASRRGLGELFF. DNA of the CDR3: TGTGCCAGCAGGCGGGGACTCGGGGAGCTGTTTTTT.

CDR3 loop: CASSYAEGLTPYGYTF. CDR3 DNA sequence: TGTGCCAGCAGTTACGCCGAGGGCCTCACCCCCTATGGCTACACCTTC. This chain links TRBV6-6 with TRBJ1-2; D remains ambiguous. Germline-derived CDR1 and CDR2 are MNHNY and SVGAGI (reference sequence). V was cut by 2 bases and J by 4 bases, with 17 bases left in between. The CDR3 contains 16 residues.

The V gene is TRBV6-5, the J gene TRBJ2-1; TRBD2 aligns across 9 bases. The CDR3 runs to 13 residues. Germline-derived CDR1 and CDR2 are MNHEY and SVGAGI. The V and J ends lost 5 bases and 8 bases, in that order; junction bases with no gene match: 4. This CDR3 reads CASSLGGRDEQFF. CDR3 in DNA: TGTGCCAGCAGTCTTGGCGGGAGGGATGAGCAGTTCTTC.

This clone was detected a few times. The chain couples TRBV25-1 to TRBJ1-2, with D uncertain. Trimming took 3 bases from V and 5 from J, leaving 10 bases between them. The CDR3 runs to 13 residues. The germline V gene encodes CDR1 MGHDK and CDR2 SYGVNS. CDR3 bases: TGTGCCAGCAGTGATCTTTCGGGGTATGGCTACACCTTC. This translates into CASSDLSGYGYTF.

This clone was seen a few times. The V and J genes are TRBV28 and TRBJ1-4; 9 nucleotides match TRBD1. Trimming cost V 5 bases and J 7 bases; bases outside gene matches: 5. The germline V gene encodes CDR1 MDHEN and CDR2 SYDVKM. This CDR3 spans 14 amino acids. CDR3 loop: CASSPGTGREKLFF. DNA for the CDR3: TGTGCCAGCAGTCCCGGGACAGGGCGTGAAAAACTGTTTTTT. The whole variable domain, remainder taken from reference TRBV28 and TRBJ1-4, is DVKVTQSSRYLVKRTGEKVFLECVQDMDHENMFWYRQDPGLGLRLIYFSYDVKMKEKGDIPEGYSVSREKKERFSLILESASTNQTSMYLCASSPGTGREKLFFGSGTQLSVL.

The chain links TRBV5-1 to TRBJ2-1; no firm D call. V was shortened by 0 bases and J by 5 bases, with 3 bases between the two germline ends. Per germline, CDR1 SGHRS and CDR2 YFSETQ. The CDR3 covers 12 residues. The CDR3 loop is CASSLGDNEQFF. As DNA, the CDR3 is TGCGCCAGCAGCTTGGGAGACAATGAGCAGTTCTTC.

The J gene is TRBJ2-7, the V gene TRBV27, with 8 bases identical to TRBD1. Germline CDR1 and CDR2: MNHEY and SMNVEV (reference sequence). This CDR3 has 14 residues. V was clipped by 5 bases and J by 6 bases; unmatched bases: 9. CDR3 protein: CASSPRTGSGEQYF. The CDR3 DNA sequence: TGTGCCAGCAGTCCCCGGACAGGGTCTGGCGAGCAGTACTTC.

The chain combines TRBV10-1 with TRBJ2-1; unclear D gene. Trimming stripped 4 bases from V and 4 bases from J, with 11 bases between. The CDR3 length is 14 residues. CDR1 and CDR2 (germline): WNHNN, SYGVQD (reference sequence). The CDR3 sequence is CASSASGFYNEQFF. The CDR3 bases are TGCGCCAGCAGTGCTTCAGGCTTTTACAATGAGCAGTTCTTC.

In regard to this clone: The same CDR3 arises from other DNA sequences in this sample as well. CDR3 DNA: TGCGCCAGCAGCTTGGACAGACTGAACACTGAAGCTTTCTTT. This encodes CASSLDRLNTEAFF. The rearrangement uses TRBV5-1 and TRBJ1-1, with D unresolved. V was shortened by 0 bases and J by 0 bases, with 6 bases between the two germline ends. The CDR3 runs 14 residues. CDR1 and CDR2 (germline): SGHRS, YFSETQ.

The chain is built from TRBV5-1 and TRBJ2-5; D possibly corresponds to TRBD2 (6 bases). Germline V gene sequence: CDR1 SGHRS, CDR2 YFSETQ. V was shortened by 7 bases and J by 5 bases, with 15 bases between the two germline ends. The CDR3 has 13 amino acids. CDR3 region: CASCWSAGETQYF. DNA for the CDR3: TGCGCCAGCTGCTGGAGCGCGGGGGAGACCCAGTACTTC.

The chain combines TRBV6-4 with TRBJ2-1; 13 nucleotides match TRBD2. The length of the CDR3 is 16 residues. Germline CDR1 reads MRHNA; CDR2 reads SNTAGT. The V and J ends lost 6 bases and 5 bases, in that order; junction bases with no gene match: 7. The chain's CDR3 is CASSPTSGRGDNEQFF. The DNA for the CDR3 is TGTGCCAGCAGCCCCACTAGCGGGAGGGGGGACAATGAGCAGTTCTTC.

This clone was recorded only once. This rearrangement joins TRBV7-2 to TRBJ1-3; D unclear. This CDR3 is 16 amino acids long. Germline V CDR1 and CDR2: SGHTA, FQGNSA. Trimming stripped 3 bases from V and 0 bases from J, with 12 bases between. The CDR3 protein is CASSLWATISGNTIYF. CDR3 nucleotide sequence: TGTGCCAGCAGCTTGTGGGCCACCATCTCTGGAAACACCATATATTTT. Drawing the rest from reference TRBV7-2 and TRBJ1-3, the complete variable domain is GAGVSQSPSNKVTEKGKDVELRCDPISGHTALYWYRQSLGQGLEFLIYFQGNSAPDKSGLPSDRFSAERTGGSVSTLTIQRTQQEDSAVYLCASSLWATISGNTIYFGEGSWLTVV.

This chain uses TRBV6-5 with TRBJ1-2, with TRBD1 matching 9 bases. V lost 6 bases to trimming and J lost 3 bases; unmatched junction nucleotides: 8. The germline gives CDR1 MNHEY, CDR2 SVGAGI. The CDR3 consists of 15 residues. The DNA for the CDR3 is TGTGCCAGCAGCCCACTCCGGACAGGGGACTATGGCTACACCTTC. It specifies CASSPLRTGDYGYTF.

This clone was seen only a few times. One junction end disagrees with the germline gene, perhaps due to a read error. V usage is TRBV7-7 and J usage is TRBJ2-5; 7 nucleotides line up with TRBD2. Germline CDR1 SSHAT, CDR2 FNYEAQ (reference sequence). The CDR3 has 15 amino acids. CDR3 amino acids: CASSLARGGRETQYF. DNA of the CDR3: TGTGCTAGCAGCTTAGCGCGGGGAGGGAGGGAGACCCAGTACTTC.

This sequence joins TRBV5-1 and TRBJ1-1; TRBD1 agrees at 9 bases. The V gene's germline CDR1 is SGHRS and CDR2 YFSETQ. Trimming at V came to 0 bases and at J to 8 bases, leaving 8 bases not matched to a gene. The CDR3 spans 15 residues. The CDR3 nucleotides are TGCGCCAGCAGCTTGGCCAGGGGACAGGGAAACGAAGCTTTCTTT. Translation gives CASSLARGQGNEAFF.

In this sample, this clone turned up a few times. The V call is TRBV4-1, the J call TRBJ2-5; maybe TRBD2 (6 bases). The CDR3 is made up of 16 amino acids. V lost 4 bases and J 2 bases, leaving 17 bases between the germline ends. Germline CDR1 is MGHRA and CDR2 is YSYEKL. CDR3 nucleotides: TGCGCCAGCAGCCCCCTGGGGGGAGGCATACAAGAGACCCAGTACTTC. Its protein is CASSPLGGGIQETQYF.

Only a few counts were recorded for this clone. This chain connects TRBV10-3 to TRBJ2-5, with 10 bases lining up with TRBD2. The CDR3 sequence is 14 residues long. Germline lookup yields CDR1 ENHRY and CDR2 SYGVKD. Trimming took 8 bases from V and 4 from J; bases not matched to a gene: 7. CDR3 region: CAIRTSGGGETQYF. The CDR3 DNA sequence: TGTGCCATCCGGACTAGCGGAGGGGGAGAGACCCAGTACTTC.

The chain is built from TRBV28 and TRBJ2-3; 9 nucleotides align to TRBD2. Per the germline V gene, CDR1 is MDHEN and CDR2 is SYDVKM. The CDR3 loop spans 18 amino acids. Trimming removed 6 bases from V and 3 bases from J; junction bases left unmatched: 16. CDR3 amino acids: CASRFYRGRAIATDTQYF. CDR3 bases: TGTGCCAGCAGATTTTATCGCGGGAGGGCTATTGCAACAGATACGCAGTATTTT.

This clone was counted a few times. The V and J genes are TRBV7-2 and TRBJ2-7; 10 positions match TRBD2. Losses at the gene ends were 2 bases for V and 4 bases for J; bases not matched to a gene: 5. This CDR3 comprises 15 residues. Germline CDR1 SGHTA, CDR2 FQGNSA. The CDR3 nucleotides read TGTGCCAGCAGCTTAACACTAGCGGGGAATTACGAGCAGTACTTC. Its translation: CASSLTLAGNYEQYF.

The chain couples TRBV7-9 to TRBJ1-1; 7 bases line up with TRBD1. There are 14 residues in the CDR3. V lost 5 bases to trimming and J lost 5 bases; unmatched junction nucleotides: 8. The germline V gene encodes CDR1 SEHNR and CDR2 FQNEAQ (reference sequence). The CDR3: CASSGYRGQTEAFF. In nucleotides, the CDR3 is TGTGCCAGCAGCGGGTACAGGGGACAAACTGAAGCTTTCTTT.